The clone carrying this T cell receptor beta chain was seen a handful of times. Its antigen is unknown. Regions amplified from RNA transcripts were the TCR beta CDR3 regions. A set of HTBI primers served as the primers for a first-round RT-PCR of the TCR CDR3. TCRdb fed the multiplex PCR reads into MiXCR, producing one record per CDR3 protein. This sample has a few hundred thousand distinct CDR3 sequences; 16% occur once, and the top ten carry 3% to 4%. These data originate in a study of T cells in Graves' hyperthyroidism and ophthalmopathy. General study results and limits: It was a median around seven months before onset that the model predicted ophthalmopathy.

Diagnoses were established using clinical symptoms, serum thyroxine and TRAb, thyroid ultrasound and orbital computed tomography. The receptor was isolated from a woman aged 40 to 50 with Graves' ophthalmopathy. Sequencing was carried out using blood.

CDR3 bases: TGTGCCAGCAGTGACCCAGGGAAGACCCAGTACTTC. This encodes CASSDPGKTQYF. This chain uses TRBV6-1 with TRBJ2-5, with D maybe TRBD1 (5 bases). Germline CDR1 is MNHNS and CDR2 is SASEGT. CDR3 length equals 12 residues. V was trimmed by 3 bases and J by 6 bases, leaving 8 bases between them.